Each of the 8 T cell receptor beta chains below was sequenced from the same sample in a study of shared clonotypes between healthy human individuals (dated by TCRdb to 2020 to 2022). Preparation of the library involved the immunoSEQ multiplex PCR assay. Sourced from immuneACCESS, this table was stored by TCRdb with only in-frame sequences that have V and J called. A share of the clones is absent; for the studies checked, an unresolved V gene accounts for under half, and the remainder has no known explanation. A total of 450,000 to 500,000 clones appear in this sample, around 80% of them only once. The top ten clonotypes cover under 15% of the sample. Sequencing used PBMCs. The receptor source for this set is a woman between 40 and 55 years old in good health. Some clones in this sample may be carry-over from other donors' samples.

The chain joins TRBV6-5 to TRBJ2-7, with 9 bases matching TRBD1. Germline CDR1 MNHEY, CDR2 SVGAGI. This CDR3 is 15 amino acids long. Trimming at V came to 6 bases and at J to 1 base, leaving 7 bases not matched to a gene. The CDR3 DNA reads as TGTGCCAGCAGCCGGACAGGGGCCGAGTCCTACGAGCAGTACTTC. This sequence encodes CASSRTGAESYEQYF.

The CDR3 nucleotides are TGTGCCTGGAGTGGTCCAACAGCGGGGCAAGAGACCCAGTACTTC. This codes for CAWSGPTAGQETQYF. The rearrangement links TRBV30 to TRBJ2-5; 7 bases are shared with TRBD2. V shed 1 base and J 2 bases; nucleotides not matched to a gene: 7. The CDR3 runs 15 residues. Germline V lookup: CDR1 GTSNPN, CDR2 SVGIG (reference sequence).

This chain connects TRBV27 to TRBJ2-7, with a tentative D call TRBD2 (5 bases). Trimming left V 5 bases short and J 2 bases short, with 16 bases between. The CDR3 is 15 amino acids. Germline assignment: CDR1 MNHEY and CDR2 SMNVEV (reference sequence). CDR3 sequence (DNA): TGTGCCAGCAGTAACTTAGATGGTAGCGCCTACGAGCAGTACTTC. Translated, it gives CASSNLDGSAYEQYF.

This clone was picked up a small number of times. V usage is TRBV7-2 and J usage is TRBJ2-7; D could derive from TRBD1 or TRBD2 (5 bases each). The CDR3 is 14 residues long. Germline lookup yields CDR1 SGHTA and CDR2 FQGNSA. The V gene lost 3 bases and the J gene lost 2 bases, with 11 bases spanning the gap. The CDR3 loop reads CASSFGRDAYEQYF. As DNA, the CDR3 is TGTGCCAGCAGCTTTGGACGGGACGCCTACGAGCAGTACTTC.

The CDR3 region has the DNA TGTGCCAGCAGTCTTACAGGGGACATTGGTGGCTACACCTTC. It is translated as CASSLTGDIGGYTF. This chain uses TRBV28 with TRBJ1-2, with 7 nucleotides matching TRBD1. Germline V gene sequence: CDR1 MDHEN, CDR2 SYDVKM. V was clipped by 5 bases and J by 7 bases; unmatched bases: 10. CDR3 length equals 14 residues.

The genes are TRBV5-5 and TRBJ2-7; D may be TRBD2 (6 bases). The V end was cut by 0 bases, the J end by 4 bases, with 14 bases between. The germline gives CDR1 SGHKS, CDR2 YYEKEE (reference sequence). This CDR3 contains 15 residues. CDR3 nucleotide sequence: TGTGCCAGCAGCTTGGGAGATGGGGACTCGTACGAGCAGTACTTC. It codes for CASSLGDGDSYEQYF. Supplemented by reference TRBV5-5 and TRBJ2-7, the full variable domain reads DAGVTQSPTHLIKTRGQQVTLRCSPISGHKSVSWYQQVLGQGPQFIFQYYEKEERGRGNFPDRFSARQFPNYSSELNVNALLLGDSALYLCASSLGDGDSYEQYFGPGTRLTVT.

V is TRBV18 and J is TRBJ1-2; 8 bases align to TRBD1. The germline V gene has CDR1 KGHSH and CDR2 LQKENI. Trimming at V came to 0 bases and at J to 7 bases, leaving 7 bases not matched to a gene. The CDR3 contains 15 residues. CDR3 coding DNA: TGTGCCAGCTCACCACCAAGCCAGGGGGCAGGTGGCTACACCTTC. As protein: CASSPPSQGAGGYTF.

This chain joins TRBV6-1 and TRBJ2-7, with unresolved D. The CDR3 runs 14 residues. Germline V gene lookup returns CDR1 MNHNS and CDR2 SASEGT. Deletions cut 6 bases from V and 4 bases from J, with 16 bases between. As DNA, the CDR3 is TGTGCCAGCAGGGCCCCGGCAGCCCTATACGAGCAGTACTTC. It translates to CASRAPAALYEQYF.